The present T cell receptor beta chain was sequenced within a study of blood T cell repertoires in COVID-19. For the study at large: Italy, Spain and the United States were the sources of the convalescent and acute COVID-19 samples.

TCRdb's table, derived via immunoSEQ multiplex PCR, lists solely in-frame clones and lacks some. The sample records nearly 250,000 clones, approximately 85% being singletons. The CDR3 spans 15 residues. Germline V gene data show CDR1 as MNHEY and CDR2 as SVGAGI. V lost 6 bases, J lost 0 bases, and 13 bases lay in between. The sequence derives from an elderly woman with COVID-19, enrolled during active disease. What was sequenced was peripheral blood. The V call is TRBV6-5, the J call TRBJ2-3; D not certain. The CDR3 is CASSETFASTDTQYF. The CDR3, as DNA: TGTGCCAGCAGCGAGACATTCGCTAGCACAGATACGCAGTATTTT.